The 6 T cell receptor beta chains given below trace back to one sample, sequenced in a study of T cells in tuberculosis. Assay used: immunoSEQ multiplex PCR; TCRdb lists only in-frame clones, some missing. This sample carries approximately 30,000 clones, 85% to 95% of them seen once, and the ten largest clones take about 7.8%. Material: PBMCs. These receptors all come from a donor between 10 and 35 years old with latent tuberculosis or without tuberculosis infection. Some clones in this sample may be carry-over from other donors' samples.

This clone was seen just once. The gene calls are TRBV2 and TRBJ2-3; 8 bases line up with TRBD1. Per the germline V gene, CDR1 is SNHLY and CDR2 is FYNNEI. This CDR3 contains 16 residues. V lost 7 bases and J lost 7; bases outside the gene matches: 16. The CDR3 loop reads CASTPRGAGGTNTQYF. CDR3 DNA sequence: TGTGCCAGCACACCTAGGGGAGCAGGGGGCACGAATACGCAGTATTTT. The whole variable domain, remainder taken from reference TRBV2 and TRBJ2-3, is EPEVTQTPSHQVTQMGQEVILRCVPISNHLYFYWYRQILGQKVEFLVSFYNNEISEKSEIFDDQFSVERPDGSNFTLKIRSTKLEDSAMYFCASTPRGAGGTNTQYFGPGTRLTVL.

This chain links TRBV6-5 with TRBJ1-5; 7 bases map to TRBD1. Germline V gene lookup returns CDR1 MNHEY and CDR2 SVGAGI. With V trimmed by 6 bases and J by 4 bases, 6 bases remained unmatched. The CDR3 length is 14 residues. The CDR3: CASRRQGFNQPQHF. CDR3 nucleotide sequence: TGTGCCAGCAGGCGACAGGGCTTTAATCAGCCCCAGCATTTT.

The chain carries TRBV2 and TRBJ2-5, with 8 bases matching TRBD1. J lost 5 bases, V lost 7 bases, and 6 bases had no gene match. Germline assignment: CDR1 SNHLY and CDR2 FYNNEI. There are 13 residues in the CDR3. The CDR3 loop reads CASTRTGSETQYF. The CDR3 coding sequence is TGTGCCAGCACCCGGACAGGGTCCGAGACCCAGTACTTC.

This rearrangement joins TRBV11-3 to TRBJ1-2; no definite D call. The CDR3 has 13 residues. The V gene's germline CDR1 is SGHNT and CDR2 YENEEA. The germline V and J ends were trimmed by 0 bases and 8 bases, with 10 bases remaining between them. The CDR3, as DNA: TGTGCCAGCAGCTTAGATGGGCAGCTCGGCTACACCTTC. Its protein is CASSLDGQLGYTF.

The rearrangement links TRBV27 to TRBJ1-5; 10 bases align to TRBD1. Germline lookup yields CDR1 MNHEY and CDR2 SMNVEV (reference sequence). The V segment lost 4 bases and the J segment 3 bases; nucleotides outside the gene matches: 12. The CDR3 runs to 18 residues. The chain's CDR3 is CASSSGLGDRGTNQPQHF. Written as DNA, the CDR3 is TGTGCCAGCAGTTCCGGCTTGGGGGACAGGGGCACCAATCAGCCCCAGCATTTT.

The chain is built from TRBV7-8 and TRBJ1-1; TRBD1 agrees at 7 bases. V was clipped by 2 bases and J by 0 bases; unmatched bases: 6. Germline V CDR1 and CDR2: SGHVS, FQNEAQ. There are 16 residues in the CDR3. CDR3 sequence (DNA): TGTGCCAGCAGCTTAAGGGGGCCAGGGATGAACACTGAAGCTTTCTTT. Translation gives CASSLRGPGMNTEAFF. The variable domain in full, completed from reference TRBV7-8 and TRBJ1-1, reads GAGVSQSPRYKVAKRGQDVALRCDPISGHVSLFWYQQALGQGPEFLTYFQNEAQLDKSGLPSDRFFAERPEGSVSTLKIQRTQQEDSAVYLCASSLRGPGMNTEAFFGQGTRLTVV.